This entry describes one T cell receptor (beta chain). V was pared by 3 bases and J by 10 bases, with 12 bases of the junction left unmatched. This CDR3 has 15 amino acids. Germline CDR1 reads SGHKS; CDR2 reads YYEKEE (reference sequence). The sample originates from a study of blood T cell repertoires in COVID-19. Original analysis: By means of reference gene primer amplification, nucleated cell counts were estimated. Repertoires were generated with immunoSEQ multiplex PCR, while TCRdb's copy carries only in-frame clones and drops some. V, J and clone size are those of that table, while D and trimming were read from the DNA. There are 95,000 to 110,000 clones in the sample; about 80% occur only once, and roughly 4% lies in the top ten.

The sequenced material came from peripheral blood. The sequence was obtained from a man in his 70s with acute or convalescent COVID-19. V is TRBV5-5 and J is TRBJ1-4; 7 bases align to TRBD1. The CDR3 spells CASSSLTGAIAKLFF. CDR3 coding DNA: TGTGCCAGCAGCTCATTAACAGGGGCCATCGCAAAACTGTTTTTT.